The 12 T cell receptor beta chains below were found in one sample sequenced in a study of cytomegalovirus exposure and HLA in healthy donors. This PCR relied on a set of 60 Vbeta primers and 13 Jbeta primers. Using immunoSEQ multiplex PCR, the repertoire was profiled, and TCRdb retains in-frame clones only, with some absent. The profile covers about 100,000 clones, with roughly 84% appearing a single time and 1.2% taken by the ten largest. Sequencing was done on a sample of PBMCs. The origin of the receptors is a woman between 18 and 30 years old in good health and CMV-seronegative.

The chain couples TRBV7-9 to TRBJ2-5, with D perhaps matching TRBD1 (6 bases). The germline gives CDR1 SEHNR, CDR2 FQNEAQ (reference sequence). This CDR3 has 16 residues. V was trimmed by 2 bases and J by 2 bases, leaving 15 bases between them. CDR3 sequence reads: CASSLSGWGRQETQYF. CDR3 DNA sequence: TGTGCCAGCAGCTTATCCGGATGGGGGCGTCAAGAGACCCAGTACTTC.

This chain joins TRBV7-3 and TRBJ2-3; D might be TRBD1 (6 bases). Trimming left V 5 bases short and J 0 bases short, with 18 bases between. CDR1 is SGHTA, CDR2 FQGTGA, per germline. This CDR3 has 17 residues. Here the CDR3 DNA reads TGTGCCAGCAGCGCCTTTCCCAGGGGTGCTAGCACAGATACGCAGTATTTT. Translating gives CASSAFPRGASTDTQYF. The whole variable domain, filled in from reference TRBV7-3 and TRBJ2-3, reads GAGVSQTPSNKVTEKGKYVELRCDPISGHTALYWYRQSLGQGPEFLIYFQGTGAADDSGLPNDRFFAVRPEGSVSTLKIQRTERGDSAVYLCASSAFPRGASTDTQYFGPGTRLTVL.

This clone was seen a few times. CDR3 bases: TGTGCCAGCAGTTTATATGGGGCCGAGCAGTACTTC. Amino acids: CASSLYGAEQYF. The chain carries TRBV28 and TRBJ2-7; a possible D gene is TRBD1 (5 bases). Germline values: CDR1 MDHEN, CDR2 SYDVKM. V was pared by 1 base and J by 6 bases, with 7 bases between. There are 12 residues in the CDR3.

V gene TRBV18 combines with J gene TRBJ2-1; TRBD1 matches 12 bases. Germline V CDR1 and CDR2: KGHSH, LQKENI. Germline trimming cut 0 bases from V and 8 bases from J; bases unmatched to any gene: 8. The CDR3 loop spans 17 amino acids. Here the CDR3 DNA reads TGTGCCAGCTCACCACCGACCGGGACAGGGGGCTGGGATGAGCAGTTCTTC. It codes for CASSPPTGTGGWDEQFF.

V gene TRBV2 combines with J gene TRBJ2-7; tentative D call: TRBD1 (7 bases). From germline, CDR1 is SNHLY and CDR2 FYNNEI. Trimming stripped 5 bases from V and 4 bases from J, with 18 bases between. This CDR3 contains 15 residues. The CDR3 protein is CASSPGQAGGYEQYF. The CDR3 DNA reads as TGTGCCAGCAGTCCAGGACAGGCCGGGGGTTACGAGCAGTACTTC.

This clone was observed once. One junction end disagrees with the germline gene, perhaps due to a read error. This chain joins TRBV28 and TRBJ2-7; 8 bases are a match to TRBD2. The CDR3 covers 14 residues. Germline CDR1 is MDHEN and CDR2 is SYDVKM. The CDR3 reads CASSLGLVSDEQYF. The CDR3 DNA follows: TGTGCCAGCAGTTTGGGACTAGTCTCCGACGAGCAGTACTTC.

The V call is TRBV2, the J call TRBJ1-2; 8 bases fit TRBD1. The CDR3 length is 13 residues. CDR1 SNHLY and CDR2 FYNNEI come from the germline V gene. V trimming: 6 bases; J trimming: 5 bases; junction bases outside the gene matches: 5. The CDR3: CASSRQGRYGYTF. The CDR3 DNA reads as TGTGCCAGCAGCCGACAGGGGAGGTATGGCTACACCTTC. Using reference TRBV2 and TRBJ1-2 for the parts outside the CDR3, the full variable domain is EPEVTQTPSHQVTQMGQEVILRCVPISNHLYFYWYRQILGQKVEFLVSFYNNEISEKSEIFDDQFSVERPDGSNFTLKIRSTKLEDSAMYFCASSRQGRYGYTFGSGTRLTVV.

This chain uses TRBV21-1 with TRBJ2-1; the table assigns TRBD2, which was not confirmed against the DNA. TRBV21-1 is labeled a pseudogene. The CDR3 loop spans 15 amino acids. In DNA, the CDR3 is TGTGCCAGCACCCTCCCGGGTTTCGGATACAATGAGCAGTTCTTC. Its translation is CASTLPGFGYNEQFF.

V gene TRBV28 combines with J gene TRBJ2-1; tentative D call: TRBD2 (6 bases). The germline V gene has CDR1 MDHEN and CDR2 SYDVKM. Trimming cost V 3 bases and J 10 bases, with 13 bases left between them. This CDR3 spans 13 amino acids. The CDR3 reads CASSFPREVEQFF. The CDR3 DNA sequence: TGTGCCAGCAGTTTTCCGCGGGAAGTAGAGCAGTTCTTC.

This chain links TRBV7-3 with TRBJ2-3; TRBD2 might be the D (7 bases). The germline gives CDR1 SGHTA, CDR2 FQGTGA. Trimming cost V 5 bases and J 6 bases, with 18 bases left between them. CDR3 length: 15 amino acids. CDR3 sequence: CASSLGGDGRDTQYF. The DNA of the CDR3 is TGTGCCAGCAGCCTAGGGGGGGACGGCAGGGATACGCAGTATTTT.

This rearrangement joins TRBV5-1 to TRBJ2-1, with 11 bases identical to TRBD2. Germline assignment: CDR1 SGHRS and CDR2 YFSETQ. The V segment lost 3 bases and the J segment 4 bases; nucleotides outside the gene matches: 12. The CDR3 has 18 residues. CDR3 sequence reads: CASSSLAGGPLLYNEQFF. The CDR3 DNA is TGCGCCAGCAGCTCTCTAGCGGGAGGCCCACTTCTTTACAATGAGCAGTTCTTC.

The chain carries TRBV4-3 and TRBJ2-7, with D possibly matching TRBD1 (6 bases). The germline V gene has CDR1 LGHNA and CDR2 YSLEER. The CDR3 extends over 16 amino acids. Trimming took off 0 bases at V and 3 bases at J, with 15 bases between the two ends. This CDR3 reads CASSQDMGQSFYEQYF. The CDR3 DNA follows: TGCGCCAGCAGCCAAGATATGGGACAAAGTTTCTACGAGCAGTACTTC.